A selection of T cell receptor beta chains follows, all from one sample in a study of blood T cell repertoires in COVID-19. The protocol was immunoSEQ multiplex PCR, while the TCRdb copy is restricted to in-frame clones and leaves out a portion. The profile shows roughly 70,000 clones, 85% to 90% of them singletons. Sequenced input: peripheral blood. These receptors were collected from a man aged 55 to 70 with acute or convalescent COVID-19. Both conserved end residues are part of each CDR3. D genes are given only for firm matches. Expanded clones get a size class; other rows say once, few or many, or leave the size out.

d_gene: NA
abundance: few
v_gene: TRBV19
j_gene: TRBJ1-1
CDR3aa: CASSETVVHTEAFF
CDR3nt: TGTGCCAGTAGTGAAACTGTAGTGCACACTGAAGCTTTCTTT

d_gene: NA
abundance: NA
v_gene: TRBV2
j_gene: TRBJ2-4
CDR3aa: CASSVLDRNIQYF
CDR3nt: TGTGCCAGCAGTGTTCTGGACAGAAACATTCAGTACTTC

d_gene: NA
abundance: NA
v_gene: TRBV7-6
j_gene: TRBJ1-3
CDR3aa: CASSLGGGGLIGNTIYF
CDR3nt: TGTGCCAGCAGCTTAGGCGGGGGCGGCTTGATTGGAAACACCATATATTTT

d_gene: NA
abundance: NA
v_gene: TRBV27
j_gene: TRBJ1-1
CDR3aa: CASSLRRVGTEAFF
CDR3nt: TGTGCCAGCAGTTTACGACGGGTAGGCACTGAAGCTTTCTTT

d_gene: NA
abundance: NA
v_gene: TRBV7-9
j_gene: TRBJ2-2
CDR3aa: CASSPGNRDTGELFF
CDR3nt: TGTGCCAGCAGCCCCGGGAACCGGGACACCGGGGAGCTGTTTTTT

d_gene: NA
abundance: NA
v_gene: TRBV9
j_gene: TRBJ2-2
CDR3aa: CASRGTGTNTGELFF
CDR3nt: TGTGCCAGCAGGGGCACAGGGACGAACACCGGGGAGCTGTTTTTT

d_gene: NA
abundance: NA
v_gene: TRBV30
j_gene: TRBJ1-2
CDR3aa: CAWSVRSNYGYTF
CDR3nt: TGTGCCTGGAGTGTACGGTCAAACTATGGCTACACCTTC

d_gene: NA
abundance: few
v_gene: TRBV6-5
j_gene: TRBJ2-7
CDR3aa: CASRSVSYEQYF
CDR3nt: TGTGCCAGCAGATCGGTGAGCTACGAGCAGTACTTC

d_gene: NA
abundance: NA
v_gene: TRBV25-1
j_gene: TRBJ1-2
CDR3aa: CASSGGGWGYTF
CDR3nt: TGTGCCAGCAGTGGTGGGGGCTGGGGCTACACCTTC

d_gene: NA
abundance: NA
v_gene: TRBV7-9
j_gene: TRBJ1-5
CDR3aa: CASSLFGSPSQPQHF
CDR3nt: TGTGCCAGCAGCTTATTCGGGAGCCCGAGTCAGCCCCAGCATTTT

d_gene: NA
abundance: NA
v_gene: TRBV19
j_gene: TRBJ1-1
CDR3aa: CASSPILLNTEAFF
CDR3nt: TGTGCCAGTAGTCCTATACTACTGAACACTGAAGCTTTCTTT

d_gene: NA
abundance: NA
v_gene: TRBV14
j_gene: TRBJ2-3
CDR3aa: CASSPSTDTQYF
CDR3nt: TGTGCCAGCAGCCCTAGCACAGATACGCAGTATTTT

d_gene: NA
abundance: NA
v_gene: TRBV21-1
j_gene: TRBJ1-6
CDR3aa: CARLGGGTGNSPLHF
CDR3nt: TGTGCCAGATTGGGGGGTGGGACAGGTAATTCACCCCTCCACTTT

d_gene: NA
abundance: NA
v_gene: TRBV18
j_gene: TRBJ2-2
CDR3aa: CASSPRQGQINTGELFF
CDR3nt: TGTGCCAGCTCACCACGTCAGGGACAAATAAACACCGGGGAGCTGTTTTTT

d_gene: TRBD1
abundance: NA
v_gene: TRBV4-2
j_gene: TRBJ2-3
CDR3aa: CASSQELGQGSTDTQYF
CDR3nt: TGTGCCAGCAGCCAAGAACTGGGACAGGGAAGCACAGATACGCAGTATTTT

d_gene: NA
abundance: once
v_gene: TRBV10-3
j_gene: TRBJ2-3
CDR3aa: CAISGTRPSTDTQYF
CDR3nt: TGTGCCATCAGTGGGACTCGTCCTAGCACAGATACGCAGTATTTT

d_gene: NA
abundance: NA
v_gene: TRBV3-1/TRBV3-2
j_gene: TRBJ1-1
CDR3aa: CASSQTRGEAFF
CDR3nt: TGTGCCAGCAGCCAAACACGGGGTGAAGCTTTCTTT

d_gene: TRBD2
abundance: NA
v_gene: TRBV7-9
j_gene: TRBJ2-1
CDR3aa: CASSLGGLAGGHIDNEQFF
CDR3nt: TGTGCCAGCAGCTTAGGAGGCTTGGCGGGGGGCCACATAGACAATGAGCAGTTCTTC

d_gene: TRBD1
abundance: NA
v_gene: TRBV5-1
j_gene: TRBJ1-2
CDR3aa: CASSADRDGYTF
CDR3nt: TGCGCCAGCAGCGCGGACAGGGATGGCTACACCTTC

d_gene: TRBD1
abundance: NA
v_gene: TRBV11-2
j_gene: TRBJ2-2
CDR3aa: CASSLRTGDPGELFF
CDR3nt: TGTGCCAGCAGCCTAAGGACAGGGGACCCCGGGGAGCTGTTTTTT

d_gene: NA
abundance: few
v_gene: TRBV19
j_gene: TRBJ1-6
CDR3aa: CASSMAGVRNSPLHF
CDR3nt: TGTGCCAGTAGTATGGCAGGGGTCCGTAATTCACCCCTCCACTTT

d_gene: NA
abundance: few
v_gene: TRBV4-1
j_gene: TRBJ2-2
CDR3aa: CASSQEVSRNTGELFF
CDR3nt: TGCGCCAGCAGCCAAGAAGTCTCCAGGAACACCGGGGAGCTGTTTTTT

d_gene: NA
abundance: NA
v_gene: TRBV5-6
j_gene: TRBJ2-3
CDR3aa: CASSMLVREGTDTQYF
CDR3nt: TGTGCCAGCAGTATGCTTGTCAGGGAGGGCACAGATACGCAGTATTTT

d_gene: TRBD1
abundance: NA
v_gene: TRBV12-5
j_gene: TRBJ1-6
CDR3aa: CASGLGTGTGGNSPLHF
CDR3nt: TGTGCTAGTGGTTTGGGAACCGGGACAGGGGGTAATTCACCCCTCCACTTT